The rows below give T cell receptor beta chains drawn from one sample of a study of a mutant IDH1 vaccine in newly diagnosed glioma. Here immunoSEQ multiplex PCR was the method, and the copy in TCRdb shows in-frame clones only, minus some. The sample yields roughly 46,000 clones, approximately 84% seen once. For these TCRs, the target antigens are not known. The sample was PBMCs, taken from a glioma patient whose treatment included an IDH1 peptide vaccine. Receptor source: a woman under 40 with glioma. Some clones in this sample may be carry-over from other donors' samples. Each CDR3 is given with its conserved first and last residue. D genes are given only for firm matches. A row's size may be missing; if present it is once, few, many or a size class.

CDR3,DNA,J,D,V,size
CASSVGLEDEQYF,TGTGCCAGCAGCGTGGGTTTAGAAGACGAGCAGTACTTC,TRBJ2-7,-,TRBV9,-
CASSLGSGATEAFF,TGTGCCAGCAGCTTAGGCTCCGGGGCCACTGAAGCTTTCTTT,TRBJ1-1,-,TRBV7-9,few
CSVEGTAPGYTF,TGCAGCGTTGAAGGGACAGCTCCGGGCTACACCTTC,TRBJ1-2,-,TRBV29-1,few
CASSQEGLALGHEQFF,TGTGCCAGCAGCCAAGAAGGACTAGCCCTTGGCCATGAGCAGTTCTTC,TRBJ2-1,TRBD2,TRBV14,few
CASSIQDREGETQYF,TGTGCCAGTAGTATCCAGGACAGGGAGGGAGAGACCCAGTACTTC,TRBJ2-5,-,TRBV19,-
CASSALAGVVEAFF,TGTGCCAGCAGTGCACTCGCCGGGGTAGTTGAAGCTTTCTTT,TRBJ1-1,-,TRBV27,-
CAWSIITGDSYEQYF,TGTGCCTGGAGTATTATAACAGGGGACTCCTACGAGCAGTACTTC,TRBJ2-7,TRBD1,TRBV30,-
CASGLHRDLNTEAFF,TGTGCTAGTGGTCTACACAGGGATTTGAACACTGAAGCTTTCTTT,TRBJ1-1,-,TRBV12-5,few
CASSSARTGAGGYEQYF,TGTGCCAGCAGTTCTGCCCGGACAGGGGCTGGCGGCTACGAGCAGTACTTC,TRBJ2-7,TRBD1,TRBV7-9,-
CASRGGLAVTYEQYF,TGTGCCAGCAGAGGAGGACTAGCGGTTACCTACGAGCAGTACTTC,TRBJ2-7,TRBD2,TRBV2,once
CASSQGGSTEAFF,TGCGCCAGCAGCCAAGGGGGGAGTACTGAAGCTTTCTTT,TRBJ1-1,-,TRBV4-1,few
CASSPTQGLYGYTF,TGTGCCAGCAGTCCTACTCAGGGACTTTACGGCTACACCTTC,TRBJ1-2,-,TRBV2,-
CASSEVGGRGYEQYF,TGCGCCAGCAGTGAGGTGGGGGGGCGAGGATACGAGCAGTACTTC,TRBJ2-7,-,TRBV10-2,-
CASSGSGYGYTF,TGTGCCAGCAGTGGGTCAGGCTATGGCTACACCTTC,TRBJ1-2,-,TRBV2,-
CAISGRERSYEQYF,TGTGCCATCAGTGGGAGGGAGAGATCCTACGAGCAGTACTTC,TRBJ2-7,-,TRBV10-3,-
CASSESLAGADTQYF,TGTGCCAGCAGTGAGAGCCTAGCGGGAGCAGATACGCAGTATTTT,TRBJ2-3,TRBD2,TRBV2,once
CASSRRSQETQYF,TGTGCCAGCAGTCGACGGTCCCAAGAGACCCAGTACTTC,TRBJ2-5,-,TRBV27,few
CASSIVSQETQYF,TGTGCCAGCTCAATTGTCAGTCAAGAGACCCAGTACTTC,TRBJ2-5,-,TRBV18,-
CASSEGTVYGYTF,TGTGCCAGCAGTGAAGGGACAGTCTATGGCTACACCTTC,TRBJ1-2,-,TRBV2,-
CASRETGAGDTQYF,TGCGCCAGCAGAGAGACAGGTGCCGGGGATACGCAGTATTTT,TRBJ2-3,-,TRBV5-1,-
CASSEREGTEAFF,TGTGCCAGCAGTGAAAGGGAAGGCACTGAAGCTTTCTTT,TRBJ1-1,-,TRBV2,-
CASSPQKGAGYGYTF,TGTGCCAGCAGCCCTCAAAAGGGGGCGGGCTATGGCTACACCTTC,TRBJ1-2,TRBD1,TRBV16,-
CASSSDLYEQYF,TGTGCCAGCAGCTCGGACCTCTACGAGCAGTACTTC,TRBJ2-7,-,TRBV5-6,-
CASSSGQGMNTEAFF,TGTGCCAGCAGCTCTGGGCAGGGCATGAACACTGAAGCTTTCTTT,TRBJ1-1,-,TRBV7-9,-
CASSLGRGETQYF,TGCGCCAGCAGCCTTGGCCGTGGGGAGACCCAGTACTTC,TRBJ2-5,-,TRBV4-1,once
CASSPGQLNTEAFF,TGTGCCAGCTCACCGGGACAGTTGAACACTGAAGCTTTCTTT,TRBJ1-1,TRBD1,TRBV18,few
CASSLGDSFDEQFF,TGTGCCAGCAGCTTAGGAGATAGTTTCGATGAGCAGTTCTTC,TRBJ2-1,-,TRBV7-9,once
CASSRQGLVEAFF,TGTGCCAGCAGCCGACAGGGTTTAGTTGAAGCTTTCTTT,TRBJ1-1,TRBD1,TRBV2,-
CAWSVSGLGGYTF,TGTGCCTGGAGTGTGAGTGGGTTGGGAGGCTACACCTTC,TRBJ1-2,-,TRBV30,-
CASSGDTGHTGELFF,TGTGCCAGCAGTGGGGATACCGGACACACCGGGGAGCTGTTTTTT,TRBJ2-2,-,TRBV2,-
CASSQGRARGNQPQHF,TGTGCCAGCAGCCAGGGACGGGCCCGAGGCAATCAGCCCCAGCATTTT,TRBJ1-5,-,TRBV16,few
CASSLSQGARGYTF,TGTGCCAGCAGCTTATCACAGGGGGCGCGTGGCTACACCTTC,TRBJ1-2,TRBD1,TRBV5-4,-
CASSRATGVETQYF,TGTGCCAGCAGCCGCGCGACAGGGGTGGAGACCCAGTACTTC,TRBJ2-5,TRBD1,TRBV5-6,-
CASSERSEAFF,TGTGCCAGCAGTGAAAGAAGTGAAGCTTTCTTT,TRBJ1-1,-,TRBV6-1,few
CAISVSGRSYEQYF,TGTGCCATCAGTGTCAGCGGGAGGAGCTACGAGCAGTACTTC,TRBJ2-7,TRBD2,TRBV10-3,-
CASTEVRGQGAYEQYF,TGTGCCAGCACCGAAGTGAGGGGACAGGGAGCCTACGAGCAGTACTTC,TRBJ2-7,TRBD1,TRBV2,-
CASSLAGRDWSYEQYF,TGTGCCAGCAGCTTAGCGGGCCGGGACTGGTCCTACGAGCAGTACTTC,TRBJ2-7,-,TRBV7-8,-
CASSYGTTGELFF,TGTGCCAGCAGTTACGGGACCACCGGGGAGCTGTTTTTT,TRBJ2-2,-,TRBV6-5,-
CAGFEGNTIYF,TGTGCCGGTTTTGAGGGGAACACCATATATTTT,TRBJ1-3,-,TRBV6-6,-
CASSLTGKEKLFF,TGCGCCAGCAGCCTGACAGGAAAGGAAAAACTGTTTTTT,TRBJ1-4,-,TRBV4-1,-
CASSSPGSHEQYF,TGTGCCAGCAGCTCCCCAGGGTCCCACGAGCAGTACTTC,TRBJ2-7,-,TRBV11-3,-
CASSVYEAGSNQPQHF,TGTGCCAGTAGCGTATATGAAGCCGGAAGCAATCAGCCCCAGCATTTT,TRBJ1-5,-,TRBV19,few
CASSLVTTRFTEFQGAFF,TGTGCCAGCAGCTTGGTGACGACAAGATTTACGGAGTTCCAAGGGGCTTTCTTT,TRBJ1-1,-,TRBV5-6,-
CASSPSPDTQYF,TGTGCCAGCAGTCCCTCACCAGATACGCAGTATTTT,TRBJ2-3,-,TRBV27,-
CASGLLDRGTEAFF,TGTGCTAGTGGTTTGTTAGACAGGGGCACTGAAGCTTTCTTT,TRBJ1-1,TRBD1,TRBV12-5,-
CASSMGGVFSPLHF,TGTGCCAGTAGTATGGGTGGGGTGTTTTCACCCCTCCACTTT,TRBJ1-6,-,TRBV19,-
CASSPGERSYEQYF,TGCGCCAGCAGCCCGGGGGAGAGGTCCTACGAGCAGTACTTC,TRBJ2-7,-,TRBV4-1,-
CASSDRGRNQPQHF,TGTGCCAGTAGCGACAGGGGACGCAATCAGCCCCAGCATTTT,TRBJ1-5,TRBD1,TRBV19,-
CASSLPGGRGNEQFF,TGTGCCAGCAGCTTGCCCGGCGGGAGGGGCAATGAGCAGTTCTTC,TRBJ2-1,TRBD2,TRBV5-4,-
CASSRDRGSYEQYF,TGCGCCAGCAGCCGGGACAGGGGGTCCTACGAGCAGTACTTC,TRBJ2-7,TRBD1,TRBV5-1,-
CASRAYNEQFF,TGCGCCTCCCGTGCCTACAATGAGCAGTTCTTC,TRBJ2-1,-,TRBV5-1,once
CASRMGAQGTEQYF,TGTGCCAGCCGAATGGGGGCACAGGGGACGGAGCAGTACTTC,TRBJ2-7,TRBD1,TRBV2,-
CASSLRGNSYGYTF,TGTGCCAGCAGCTTAAGGGGGAATAGCTATGGCTACACCTTC,TRBJ1-2,-,TRBV13,-
CASSEFGYNEKLFF,TGTGCCAGCAGTGAGTTTGGATATAATGAAAAACTGTTTTTT,TRBJ1-4,-,TRBV2,-
CASSIDDGLITEAFF,TGTGCCAGTAGTATAGATGACGGGCTGATCACTGAAGCTTTCTTT,TRBJ1-1,-,TRBV19,-
CSARLNTEAFF,TGCAGTGCTAGACTCAACACTGAAGCTTTCTTT,TRBJ1-1,-,TRBV20-1,-
CASSEKDTIYF,TGTGCCAGCAGTGAAAAGGACACCATATATTTT,TRBJ1-3,-,TRBV25-1,-